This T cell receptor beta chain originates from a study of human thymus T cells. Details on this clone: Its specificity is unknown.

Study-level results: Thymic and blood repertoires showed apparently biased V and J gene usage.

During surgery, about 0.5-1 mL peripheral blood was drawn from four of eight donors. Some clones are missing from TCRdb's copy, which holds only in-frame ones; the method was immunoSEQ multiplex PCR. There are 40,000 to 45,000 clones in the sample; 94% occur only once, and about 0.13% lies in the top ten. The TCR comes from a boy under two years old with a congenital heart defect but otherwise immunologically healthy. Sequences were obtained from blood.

CDR3 sequence: CASSPIPGQGYEQFF. DNA for the CDR3: TGTGCCAGCAGCCCCATCCCGGGACAGGGGTATGAGCAGTTCTTC. This rearrangement joins TRBV6-1 to TRBJ2-1; 10 bases agree with TRBD1. The CDR3 extends over 15 amino acids. CDR1 and CDR2 (germline): MNHNS, SASEGT. Trimming at V came to 6 bases and at J to 8 bases, leaving 10 bases not matched to a gene.